A single T cell receptor beta chain is shown here with its context. The antigen is undetermined. The data were taken from a study of T-cell reconstitution after alpha-beta-depleted transplantation in children. General study results and limits: By about two months after transplant, alpha-beta T cells reportedly arose from several hundred graft clones that had expanded. Among T cells one year after transplant, newly produced cells accounted for most counts and diversity. The high TCRbeta diversity at day 60 in some patients came from surviving recipient T cells and thymic progenitors.

Unique molecular identifiers were incorporated during preparation of the TCRbeta library. MiXCR, run by TCRdb on the PCR reads, gives a single entry per CDR3 protein. Of roughly 310,000 distinct CDR3 sequences listed, 23% are singletons. CDR3 length: 15 amino acids. Germline V gene lookup returns CDR1 SEHNR and CDR2 FQNEAQ (reference sequence). V was clipped by 6 bases and J by 4 bases; unmatched bases: 7. The TCR comes from a male patient younger than 18 who had a stem cell transplant for acute lymphoblastic leukemia, so the T cells may come from the graft donor. This sequence joins TRBV7-9 and TRBJ2-3; TRBD2 matches at 10 bases. The material was PBMCs, mostly from graft donor cells, obtained 180 days after TCRalphabeta/CD19-depleted stem cell transplant. In DNA form, the CDR3 reads TGTGCCAGCAGTCTAGCGGGAGTTCGAGCAGATACGCAGTATTTT. Protein product: CASSLAGVRADTQYF.